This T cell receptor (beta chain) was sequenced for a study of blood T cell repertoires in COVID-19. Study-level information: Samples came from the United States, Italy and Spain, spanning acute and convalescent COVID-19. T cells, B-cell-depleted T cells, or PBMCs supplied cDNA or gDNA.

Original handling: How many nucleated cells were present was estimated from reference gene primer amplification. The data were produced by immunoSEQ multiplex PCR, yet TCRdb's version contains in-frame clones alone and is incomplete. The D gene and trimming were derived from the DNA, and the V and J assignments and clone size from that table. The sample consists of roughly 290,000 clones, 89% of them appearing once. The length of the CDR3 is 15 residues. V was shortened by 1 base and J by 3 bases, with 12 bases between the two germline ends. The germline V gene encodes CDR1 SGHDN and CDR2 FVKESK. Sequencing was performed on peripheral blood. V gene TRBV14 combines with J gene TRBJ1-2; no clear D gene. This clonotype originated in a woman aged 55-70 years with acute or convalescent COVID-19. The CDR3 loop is CASSQAGMVDYGYTF. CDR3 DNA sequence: TGTGCCAGCAGCCAAGCCGGGATGGTGGACTATGGCTACACCTTC. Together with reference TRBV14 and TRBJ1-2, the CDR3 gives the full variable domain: EAGVTQFPSHSVIEKGQTVTLRCDPISGHDNLYWYRRVMGKEIKFLLHFVKESKQDESGMPNNRFLAERTGGTYSTLKVQPAELEDSGVYFCASSQAGMVDYGYTFGSGTRLTVV.